This is a list of T cell receptor beta chains from one sample in a study of OX40 agonist ivuxolimab in advanced cancers. The assay was immunoSEQ multiplex PCR, and TCRdb's table has in-frame clones only and misses some. The sample shows tens of thousands of clones, 84% of them seen only once. The source was CD4+ or CD8+ T cells sorted from blood, collected in a trial of the OX40 agonist ivuxolimab. Receptor source: an adult with an advanced solid tumor such as melanoma, head and neck, liver or kidney cancer. The CDR3 runs from the conserved cysteine through the conserved F or W. The D gene is left open where the match is weak. Expanded clones are given a class, and other clones once, few, many or no size at all.

d_gene: NA
abundance: NA
j_gene: TRBJ1-1
v_gene: TRBV7-3
CDR3nt: TGTGCCAGCAGACTCGAGGGGAGGAACACTGAAGCTTTCTTT
CDR3aa: CASRLEGRNTEAFF

d_gene: NA
abundance: NA
j_gene: TRBJ2-1
v_gene: TRBV5-1
CDR3nt: TGCGCCAGCAGCAAGACTGGGGAGAGGGGGAACAATGAGCAGTTCTTC
CDR3aa: CASSKTGERGNNEQFF

d_gene: NA
abundance: few
j_gene: TRBJ2-3
v_gene: TRBV2
CDR3nt: TGTGCCAGCTCGGACCGACGCACAGATACGCAGTATTTT
CDR3aa: CASSDRRTDTQYF

d_gene: TRBD1
abundance: NA
j_gene: TRBJ1-1
v_gene: TRBV6-1
CDR3nt: TGTGCCAGCTCTTACAGGGGAGAAGCTTTCTTT
CDR3aa: CASSYRGEAFF

d_gene: NA
abundance: NA
j_gene: TRBJ1-5
v_gene: TRBV30
CDR3nt: TGTGCCTCGAGCGGGGGAGGCAATCAGCCCCAGCATTTT
CDR3aa: CASSGGGNQPQHF

d_gene: NA
abundance: NA
j_gene: TRBJ1-5
v_gene: TRBV7-8
CDR3nt: TGTGCCAGCAGCCCGGCTTGGGGGCGAGTGAATCAGCCCCAGCATTTT
CDR3aa: CASSPAWGRVNQPQHF

d_gene: TRBD1
abundance: NA
j_gene: TRBJ2-7
v_gene: TRBV6-6
CDR3nt: TGTGCCAGCAGTAACGCCGGGACAGGCACCTACGAGCAGTACTTC
CDR3aa: CASSNAGTGTYEQYF

d_gene: NA
abundance: NA
j_gene: TRBJ2-1
v_gene: TRBV5-6
CDR3nt: TGTGCCAGCAGCTTGGCACGATGGAATGAGCAGTTCTTC
CDR3aa: CASSLARWNEQFF

d_gene: NA
abundance: NA
j_gene: TRBJ1-1
v_gene: TRBV14
CDR3nt: TGTGCCAGCAGCCAAATACTGACAGGTCATAACACTGAAGCTTTCTTT
CDR3aa: CASSQILTGHNTEAFF

d_gene: NA
abundance: NA
j_gene: TRBJ2-2
v_gene: TRBV5-4
CDR3nt: TGTGCCAGCAGAAACGGCGGTCGGGCGAACACCGGGGAGCTGTTTTTT
CDR3aa: CASRNGGRANTGELFF

d_gene: NA
abundance: NA
j_gene: TRBJ1-5
v_gene: TRBV2
CDR3nt: TGTGCCAGCAGTGACTGGGCAGGGATCGATCCCCAGCATTTT
CDR3aa: CASSDWAGIDPQHF

d_gene: NA
abundance: NA
j_gene: TRBJ2-1
v_gene: TRBV19
CDR3nt: TGTGCCAGTAGTGACCCGGGACTCATAAACAATGAGCAGTTCTTC
CDR3aa: CASSDPGLINNEQFF

d_gene: NA
abundance: NA
j_gene: TRBJ2-7
v_gene: TRBV28
CDR3nt: TGTGCCAGCAGTTTTTCGTTCGGACAGTTCTCCTACGAGCAGTACTTC
CDR3aa: CASSFSFGQFSYEQYF

d_gene: NA
abundance: once
j_gene: TRBJ1-5
v_gene: TRBV28
CDR3nt: TGTGCCAGCAGTCCCCCCCAGGGGCGATTAAGCAATCAGCCCCAGCATTTT
CDR3aa: CASSPPQGRLSNQPQHF

d_gene: NA
abundance: NA
j_gene: TRBJ1-2
v_gene: TRBV29-1
CDR3nt: TGCAGCGTCTCATCAGGTCCCTCGGCCTATGGCTACACCTTC
CDR3aa: CSVSSGPSAYGYTF

d_gene: NA
abundance: NA
j_gene: TRBJ1-5
v_gene: TRBV5-8
CDR3nt: TGTGCCAGCAGCTTGATGAGGACAGTGAGCAATCAGCCCCAGCATTTT
CDR3aa: CASSLMRTVSNQPQHF

d_gene: NA
abundance: NA
j_gene: TRBJ1-1
v_gene: TRBV9
CDR3nt: TGTGCCAGCAGCGTAGACGCGTGGAACACTGAAGCTTTCTTT
CDR3aa: CASSVDAWNTEAFF

d_gene: NA
abundance: NA
j_gene: TRBJ1-2
v_gene: TRBV28
CDR3nt: TGTGCCAGCAGTGGACAGAAGGATGGCTACACCTTC
CDR3aa: CASSGQKDGYTF

d_gene: TRBD2
abundance: NA
j_gene: TRBJ2-1
v_gene: TRBV30
CDR3nt: TGTGCCTGGAGAGAGAAGGTCGGGACTACCCAGTTCTTC
CDR3aa: CAWREKVGTTQFF

d_gene: TRBD2
abundance: NA
j_gene: TRBJ2-5
v_gene: TRBV5-5
CDR3nt: TGTGCCAGCAGCCCGGGGGGTCAAGAGACCCAGTACTTC
CDR3aa: CASSPGGQETQYF

d_gene: NA
abundance: NA
j_gene: TRBJ1-2
v_gene: TRBV5-4
CDR3nt: TGTGCCAGCAATTTTTTCCTCTGGGGGGACCTCTATGGCTACACCTTC
CDR3aa: CASNFFLWGDLYGYTF

d_gene: NA
abundance: NA
j_gene: TRBJ1-5
v_gene: TRBV18
CDR3nt: TGTGCCAGCTCACCAGGATCGGGGACTAATCAGCCCCAGCATTTT
CDR3aa: CASSPGSGTNQPQHF

d_gene: NA
abundance: few
j_gene: TRBJ1-2
v_gene: TRBV28
CDR3nt: TGTGCCAGCAGTTTCCAGGGGAACTATGGCTACACCTTC
CDR3aa: CASSFQGNYGYTF

d_gene: TRBD1
abundance: NA
j_gene: TRBJ1-2
v_gene: TRBV4-1
CDR3nt: TGCGCCAGCAGCCCAGAACAGGGGTTCGGGGGCTACACCTTC
CDR3aa: CASSPEQGFGGYTF

d_gene: NA
abundance: NA
j_gene: TRBJ2-1
v_gene: TRBV27
CDR3nt: TGTGCCAGCCTCCGAGACAGAAGCTCCTACAATGAGCAGTTCTTC
CDR3aa: CASLRDRSSYNEQFF

d_gene: TRBD1
abundance: NA
j_gene: TRBJ1-2
v_gene: TRBV7-2
CDR3nt: TGTGCCAGCAGCTTAGGACAGGGTTATGGCTACACCTTC
CDR3aa: CASSLGQGYGYTF

d_gene: NA
abundance: NA
j_gene: TRBJ1-6
v_gene: TRBV28
CDR3nt: TGTGCCAGCAGTTATCGCGATGGAAAGGGATCACCCCTCCACTTT
CDR3aa: CASSYRDGKGSPLHF